This TCR beta chain was recorded in a study of blood T cells in healthy people across ages. A few counts support this clonotype. One end of the junction varies from germline; a read error may be responsible. Germline CDR1 is SSHAT and CDR2 is FNYEAQ (reference sequence). The CDR3 sequence is 13 residues long. A J-beta primer mix and a sample-barcoded 5' primer were used in a second PCR of about 7 to 11 cycles. TCRdb redid the calling of the 5' RACE reads with MiXCR, one entry per CDR3 protein. The table includes 800,000 or so distinct CDR3 sequences, around 25% detected once. This sample also appeared in a second study, on T cells of mothers and their children. According to that study: Nine systemically healthy Caucasian donors: three mothers, six children. An overlap that was slightly higher, though non-significant, was seen in related mother-child pairs versus unrelated pairs.

The V call is TRBV7-7, the J call TRBJ1-1; 9 bases map to TRBD1. Sequencing used blood. The source of this sequence is a boy aged 5 to 17 in good health. The CDR3 nucleotides read TGTGCTAGCAGCAAGGACAGGGGCTCTGAAGCTTTCTTT. This encodes CASSKDRGSEAFF.